The source of this TCR beta chain is a study of early T cells in non-severe SARS-CoV-2 infection. Study-level information: Unsorted whole-blood RNA was sequenced in bulk, leaving chains unpaired. Study conclusions and caveats: Matching results from VDJdb favored anti-spike CD8 responses, leaving private and CD4 specificities undetected.

V dropped 1 base and J dropped 3 bases, with 7 bases sitting between them. The germline V gene encodes CDR1 SEHNR and CDR2 FQNEAQ (reference sequence). The CDR3 contains 13 residues. Only a few counts were recorded for this clonotype. Antigen: not known. As part of library construction, unique molecular identifiers were attached to individual cDNA molecules. TCRdb recomputed calls from the 5' RACE reads with MiXCR, one row per CDR3 protein. In the table there are roughly 90,000 distinct CDR3 sequences, 14% of which are singletons. V gene TRBV7-9 combines with J gene TRBJ2-7, with D tentatively TRBD1 (6 bases). The sequence was collected from an adult who was a healthcare worker with PCR-confirmed SARS-CoV-2 infection or an uninfected control (not recorded which). Sequenced: whole blood. The CDR3, as DNA: TGTGCCAGCAGCTTAGGGACAGTCTACGAGCAGTACTTC. Its translation is CASSLGTVYEQYF.